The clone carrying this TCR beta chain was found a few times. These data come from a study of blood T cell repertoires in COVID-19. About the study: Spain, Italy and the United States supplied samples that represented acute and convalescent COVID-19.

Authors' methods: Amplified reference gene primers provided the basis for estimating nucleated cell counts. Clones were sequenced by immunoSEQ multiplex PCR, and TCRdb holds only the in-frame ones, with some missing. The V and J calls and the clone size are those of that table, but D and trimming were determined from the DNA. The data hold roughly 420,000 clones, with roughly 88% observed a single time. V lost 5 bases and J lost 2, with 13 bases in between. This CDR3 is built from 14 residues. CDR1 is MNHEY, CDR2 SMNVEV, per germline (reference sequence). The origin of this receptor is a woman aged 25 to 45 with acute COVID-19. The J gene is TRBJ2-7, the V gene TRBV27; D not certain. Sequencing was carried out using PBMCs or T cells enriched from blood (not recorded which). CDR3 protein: CASSGPSGAYEQYF. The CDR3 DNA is TGTGCCAGCAGTGGCCCTTCTGGAGCCTACGAGCAGTACTTC.